The 26 T cell receptor beta chains below all came from one sample that was sequenced in a study of blood T cells in healthy people across ages. For the second PCR, which ran for about 6 to 11 cycles, a sample-barcoded 5' primer and a J-beta primer mix were used. MiXCR, run by TCRdb on the 5' RACE reads, gives a single entry per CDR3 protein. The sample records hundreds of thousands of distinct CDR3 sequences, approximately 53% being singletons. The sequenced sample was blood. The receptors shown here come from a man in his forties or fifties in good health.

V and J are TRBV11-1 and TRBJ2-3, with 7 bases aligning to TRBD2. Per germline, CDR1 SGHAT and CDR2 FQDESV (reference sequence). The CDR3 contains 14 residues. Unmatched junction bases numbered 7, after V lost 8 bases and J lost 2 bases. Written as DNA, the CDR3 is TGTGCCAGCTCAGGGCGGGAGTTCACAGATACGCAGTATTTT. This translates into CASSGREFTDTQYF.

The chain uses TRBV7-3 and TRBJ2-5; D is undetermined. CDR3 length: 13 residues. CDR1 and CDR2 from the germline V gene are SGHTA and FQGTGA. V was pared by 5 bases and J by 1 base, with 8 bases between. The CDR3 loop is CASSPQFQETQYF. The CDR3 DNA follows: TGTGCCAGCAGCCCGCAGTTCCAAGAGACCCAGTACTTC.

This clonotype came up a few times. This chain links TRBV12-3 or TRBV12-4 with TRBJ1-2; D gene uncertain. The CDR3 is made up of 15 amino acids. The germline V and J ends were trimmed by 6 bases and 8 bases, with 22 bases remaining between them. The CDR3 is CASSYRENPIRGYTF. CDR3 DNA: TGTGCCAGCAGCTACCGGGAAAACCCAATTCGGGGCTACACCTTC.

The chain has TRBV6-1 and TRBJ2-3; 11 bases match TRBD2. The V gene end was trimmed by 6 bases and the J gene end by 2 bases; junction bases not matched to a gene: 13. From germline, CDR1 is MNHNS and CDR2 SASEGT. There are 18 residues in the CDR3. In DNA form, the CDR3 reads TGTGCCAGCAGCTCCCGACTAGCGGGAAGCTCATCCACAGATACGCAGTATTTT. It specifies CASSSRLAGSSSTDTQYF.

The J gene is TRBJ2-3, the V gene TRBV5-1, with 10 bases matching TRBD1. The ends lost 5 bases at V and 2 bases at J; junction bases unmatched: 8. This CDR3 spans 16 amino acids. The germline V gene has CDR1 SGHRS and CDR2 YFSETQ. The CDR3: CASRTTGTGVTDTQYF. The CDR3, as DNA: TGCGCCAGCAGAACGACCGGGACAGGGGTCACAGATACGCAGTATTTT. Supplemented by reference TRBV5-1 and TRBJ2-3, the full variable domain reads KAGVTQTPRYLIKTRGQQVTLSCSPISGHRSVSWYQQTPGQGLQFLFEYFSETQRNKGNFPGRFSGRQFSNSRSEMNVSTLELGDSALYLCASRTTGTGVTDTQYFGPGTRLTVL.

The rearrangement joins TRBV9 to TRBJ2-3; D is perhaps TRBD1 or TRBD2 (6 bases each). The length of the CDR3 is 14 residues. V lost 3 bases and J lost 2, with 10 bases in between. Germline V gives CDR1 SGDLS, CDR2 YYNGEE. CDR3 nucleotides: TGTGCCAGCAGCGAAGGGGGGAACACAGATACGCAGTATTTT. This translates into CASSEGGNTDTQYF.

CDR3 in DNA: TGTGCCAGCAGCCAAGAATTAGGGGACAGTCTTAACTCTGGGGCCAACGTCCTGACTTTC. Amino acid sequence: CASSQELGDSLNSGANVLTF. The chain couples TRBV4-2 to TRBJ2-6; 7 positions match TRBD1. V lost 0 bases to trimming and J lost 0 bases; unmatched junction nucleotides: 11. The CDR3 is 20 residues long. Germline loops: CDR1 LGHNA, CDR2 YNFKEQ.

The V and J genes are TRBV14 and TRBJ2-1, with 8 bases lining up with TRBD2. The V gene end was trimmed by 5 bases and the J gene end by 7 bases; junction bases not matched to a gene: 10. The CDR3 loop spans 15 amino acids. Germline V lookup: CDR1 SGHDN, CDR2 FVKESK. In DNA form, the CDR3 reads TGTGCCAGCAGCATCACTCTAGCGGGCCGAAATGAGCAGTTCTTC. Translating gives CASSITLAGRNEQFF.

This clonotype was observed a few times. The chain uses TRBV4-2 and TRBJ2-5; 8 bases agree with TRBD2. The end of the DNA is better explained by TRBJ2-7, so the J call may be wrong. The CDR3 extends over 16 amino acids. Germline V gives CDR1 LGHNA, CDR2 YNFKEQ. The CDR3 DNA reads TGTGCCAGCAGCCCCGACACGGGTACAGCGGGAGACGAGCAGTACTTC. Protein: CASSPDTGTAGDEQYF.

In its sample, this clonotype was seen a few times. The rearrangement joins TRBV29-1 to TRBJ2-7; TRBD2 matches 11 bases. Germline loops: CDR1 SQVTM, CDR2 ANQGSEA. Trimming cost V 3 bases and J 3 bases; bases outside gene matches: 4. This CDR3 has 14 amino acids. CDR3 bases: TGCAGCGTTGATTCTAGCGGGAGGAACTACGAGCAGTACTTC. It specifies CSVDSSGRNYEQYF.

This chain joins TRBV12-3 or TRBV12-4 and TRBJ2-7; D remains unclear. The CDR3 length is 13 residues. V lost 2 bases to trimming and J lost 7 bases, with 12 bases between them. The DNA of the CDR3 is TGTGCCAGCAGTTTACAGGAGCACAATGAGCAGTACTTC. This codes for CASSLQEHNEQYF.

The CDR3 DNA reads TGCAGTGCTGGTGGACAGGGATGGCAAGAGACCCAGTACTTC. Amino acids: CSAGGQGWQETQYF. The rearrangement joins TRBV20-1 to TRBJ2-5; 8 bases line up with TRBD1. Unmatched junction bases numbered 7, after V lost 5 bases and J lost 2 bases. The germline gives CDR1 DFQATT, CDR2 SNEGSKA (reference sequence). The CDR3 consists of 14 residues.

The chain employs TRBV2 and TRBJ2-1; 16 bases are shared with TRBD2. Germline V lookup: CDR1 SNHLY, CDR2 FYNNEI. The CDR3 runs to 15 residues. The junction had 10 bases not matched to a gene; V was cut back by 6 bases and J by 14 bases. For the CDR3, the DNA is TGTGCCAGCAGCGCCGGGACTAGCGGGGGGGCCATAGAGTTCTTC. This sequence encodes CASSAGTSGGAIEFF.

The chain uses TRBV11-2 and TRBJ2-5; 8 positions match TRBD1. The CDR3 consists of 15 residues. Germline values: CDR1 SGHAT, CDR2 FQNNGV. V shed 5 bases and J 4 bases; nucleotides not matched to a gene: 9. The CDR3 protein is CASSVTGGWTETQYF. Here the CDR3 DNA reads TGTGCCAGCAGCGTAACAGGGGGGTGGACAGAGACCCAGTACTTC.

The chain has TRBV7-2 and TRBJ2-1; either TRBD1 or TRBD2 may fit D (6 bases each). Germline CDR1 and CDR2: SGHTA and FQGNSA. V was shortened by 4 bases and J by 4 bases, with 14 bases between the two germline ends. The CDR3 totals 15 residues. This chain's CDR3 is CASSYTGDKYNEQFF. CDR3 DNA sequence: TGTGCCAGCAGCTATACGGGGGACAAATACAATGAGCAGTTCTTC.

V gene TRBV6-5 combines with J gene TRBJ2-1; TRBD2 might be the D (5 bases). The germline gives CDR1 MNHEY, CDR2 SVGAGI. V lost 8 bases and J lost 5, with 10 bases in between. The CDR3 runs 12 residues. The CDR3 reads CASVGGHNEQFF. In nucleotides, the CDR3 is TGTGCCAGCGTGGGCGGGCACAATGAGCAGTTCTTC.

Comment on this clonotype: At one boundary the junction diverges from the germline segment, which might be a read error. This chain connects TRBV20-1 to TRBJ2-3; the match to TRBD2 covers 7 bases. CDR3 length: 14 amino acids. Germline values: CDR1 DFQATT, CDR2 SNEGSKA (reference sequence). The CDR3 spells CSARPPSGTDAQYF. The CDR3 DNA reads TGCAGTGCTAGACCCCCTAGCGGCACAGATGCGCAGTATTTT.

The chain couples TRBV6-5 to TRBJ1-2; D gene unclear. CDR1 is MNHEY and CDR2 is SVGAGI in the germline V gene. The CDR3 runs to 15 residues. Trimming took 5 bases from V and 2 from J, leaving 15 bases between them. The CDR3 DNA reads TGTGCCAGCAGTCCCGAGACGACATCAAACTATGGCTACACCTTC. Protein: CASSPETTSNYGYTF.

The V and J genes are TRBV2 and TRBJ2-3; 9 bases align to TRBD1. V shed 5 bases and J 4 bases; nucleotides not matched to a gene: 10. Germline V gives CDR1 SNHLY, CDR2 FYNNEI. The CDR3 has 16 residues. The CDR3 sequence is CASSTTGGRTPDTQYF. The CDR3 DNA is TGTGCCAGCAGTACAACAGGGGGCCGTACACCAGATACGCAGTATTTT.

The V call is TRBV24-1, the J call TRBJ2-5, with TRBD2 as a possible D gene (6 bases). Gene TRBJ2-7 matches the end of the DNA better, so the J call may be wrong. Germline V CDR1 and CDR2: KGHDR, SFDVKD. This CDR3 comprises 12 residues. This chain's CDR3 is CATSTGGYEQYF. DNA for the CDR3: TGTGCCACCAGTACAGGAGGGTACGAGCAGTACTTC.

This clonotype was seen just once. The chain carries TRBV7-6 and TRBJ2-3; D not resolved. This CDR3 contains 21 residues. Trimming removed 3 bases at V and 2 bases at J, with 30 bases between. Germline-derived CDR1 and CDR2 are SGHVS and FNYEAQ. This CDR3 is CASSFRPLTRVLTNNTDTQYF. DNA for the CDR3: TGTGCCAGCAGCTTCCGCCCCCTCACCCGGGTCCTCACTAATAACACAGATACGCAGTATTTT.

The genes are TRBV7-2 and TRBJ1-4; D is unclear. This CDR3 has 15 amino acids. V shed 5 bases and J shed 1 base, with 11 bases lying between them. Germline CDR1 SGHTA, CDR2 FQGNSA. DNA for the CDR3: TGTGCCAGCAGCGTACCGGTGGGAACTAATGAAAAACTGTTTTTT. Amino acids: CASSVPVGTNEKLFF.

The genes are TRBV18 and TRBJ1-2; unclear D gene. The V end was cut by 4 bases, the J end by 6 bases, with 12 bases between. CDR1 is KGHSH and CDR2 is LQKENI in the germline V gene. The CDR3 is made up of 13 amino acids. The CDR3 nucleotides read TGTGCCAGCTCACGCGAGAGGGAGGATGGCTACACCTTC. It translates to CASSREREDGYTF.

The rearrangement joins TRBV28 to TRBJ2-3; D is possibly TRBD2 (6 bases). CDR1 MDHEN and CDR2 SYDVKM come from the germline V gene. Trimming stripped 6 bases from V and 10 bases from J, with 20 bases between. The CDR3 covers 14 residues. The CDR3 DNA is TGTGCCAGCAGCATGTCGGGGGACGGGTATGCGCAGTATTTT. Its protein product is CASSMSGDGYAQYF.

In this sample, this clonotype turned up a few times. V gene TRBV27 combines with J gene TRBJ2-4; 7 bases fit TRBD2. The germline V gene encodes CDR1 MNHEY and CDR2 SMNVEV (reference sequence). The length of the CDR3 is 18 residues. Trimming cost V 1 base and J 0 bases; bases outside gene matches: 9. CDR3 loop: CASSLYGRSSLAKNIQYF. Here the CDR3 DNA reads TGTGCCAGCAGTTTATACGGGAGGTCATCCTTAGCCAAAAACATTCAGTACTTC.

This clonotype showed up just once. The chain employs TRBV11-3 and TRBJ2-7; the D gene is possibly TRBD2 (6 bases). CDR1 SGHNT and CDR2 YENEEA come from the germline V gene. V was trimmed by 5 bases and J by 3 bases, leaving 17 bases between them. There are 15 residues in the CDR3. The CDR3 region has the DNA TGTGCCAGCAGCCCTAGTGGGGGGACCTACTACGAGCAGTACTTC. As protein: CASSPSGGTYYEQYF.